The 14 T cell receptor beta chains given below trace back to one sample, sequenced in a study of T cells in Graves' hyperthyroidism and ophthalmopathy. Authors of the study amplified TCR beta CDR3 regions from RNA transcripts. A first-round RT-PCR of the TCR CDR3 used the HTBI primer set. TCRdb re-derived calls from the multiplex PCR reads in MiXCR, one entry per CDR3 protein. The repertoire has about 610,000 distinct CDR3 sequences, around 16% of them found once; the top ten carry roughly 3.3%. Sequencing was performed on blood. These receptors were collected from a woman in her 40s with Graves' ophthalmopathy.

The V call is TRBV7-9, the J call TRBJ2-1; TRBD1 aligns across 7 bases. The junction had 12 bases not matched to a gene; V was cut back by 5 bases and J by 8 bases. The CDR3 is 15 residues long. Per the germline V gene, CDR1 is SEHNR and CDR2 is FQNEAQ (reference sequence). CDR3 DNA: TGTGCCAGCAGCCCCGGCCAAAACAGGGGACATGAGCAGTTCTTC. This encodes CASSPGQNRGHEQFF.

This chain joins TRBV6-1 and TRBJ2-3; D unresolved. V was shortened by 5 bases and J by 6 bases, with 15 bases between the two germline ends. Per the germline V gene, CDR1 is MNHNS and CDR2 is SASEGT. The CDR3 extends over 14 amino acids. The CDR3 sequence is CASSPGQVDDTQYF. CDR3 nucleotide sequence: TGTGCCAGCAGTCCGGGTCAGGTGGATGATACGCAGTATTTT.

This clonotype was counted only a few times. The J gene is TRBJ2-7, the V gene TRBV30, with 8 bases identical to TRBD2. With 4 bases clipped from V and 2 bases from J, the junction kept 13 bases outside the gene matches. Germline assignment: CDR1 GTSNPN and CDR2 SVGIG (reference sequence). This CDR3 region has 16 residues. CDR3 in DNA: TGTGCCTGGACCCGGAGCCCCAGCGGGAGCCCCTACGAGCAGTACTTC. It is translated as CAWTRSPSGSPYEQYF.

This clonotype was detected ten times or more. The rearrangement joins TRBV20-1 to TRBJ1-1; a possible D gene is TRBD1 (5 bases). The CDR3 has 17 amino acids. Germline assignment: CDR1 DFQATT and CDR2 SNEGSKA (reference sequence). The germline V and J ends were trimmed by 1 base and 0 bases, with 18 bases remaining between them. The CDR3 nucleotides are TGCAGTGCTAGAGCCAAGGTCCAGGCAGGGTTGAACACTGAAGCTTTCTTT. It translates to CSARAKVQAGLNTEAFF.

This clonotype has at least ten counts. V and J are TRBV20-1 and TRBJ2-1; D remains unclear. V lost 5 bases and J lost 1, with 12 bases in between. The CDR3 length is 14 residues. CDR1 is DFQATT, CDR2 SNEGSKA, per germline (reference sequence). The CDR3, as DNA: TGCAGTGCTCAAGATTACGAATCCTACAATGAGCAGTTCTTC. Its protein product is CSAQDYESYNEQFF.

CDR3 DNA sequence: TGTGCCAGCAGCCAAGACCCCCCCGGCGAGCACGAGCAGTACTTC. Encoded protein: CASSQDPPGEHEQYF. V gene TRBV14 combines with J gene TRBJ2-7; D is unresolved. The CDR3 is 15 amino acids. Per the germline V gene, CDR1 is SGHDN and CDR2 is FVKESK. The V end lost 0 bases, the J end lost 5 bases, and 14 bases lay between the germline ends.

V usage is TRBV28 and J usage is TRBJ2-5; 10 bases match TRBD2. This CDR3 is 15 amino acids long. Germline CDR1 reads MDHEN; CDR2 reads SYDVKM. V gave up 4 bases and J gave up 4 bases; unmatched junction bases: 6. The CDR3 loop is CASSSGTSAGETQYF. CDR3 DNA: TGTGCCAGCAGTTCCGGGACTAGCGCAGGAGAGACCCAGTACTTC.

This clonotype was recorded at least ten times. The chain combines TRBV10-3 with TRBJ2-7; possible D gene TRBD2, 5 bases. Germline values: CDR1 ENHRY, CDR2 SYGVKD. The V end lost 2 bases, the J end lost 1 base, and 6 bases lay between the germline ends. The CDR3 length is 13 residues. The CDR3 region has the DNA TGTGCCATCAGTGAGAGCGGATCCTACGAGCAGTACTTC. Its translation is CAISESGSYEQYF.

This clonotype was picked up a small number of times. The rearrangement joins TRBV30 to TRBJ2-3; TRBD1 agrees at 9 bases. J gave up 5 bases and V 2 bases, and 5 bases lay outside the gene matches. The CDR3 totals 14 residues. The germline V gene has CDR1 GTSNPN and CDR2 SVGIG (reference sequence). The CDR3 here is CAWSLGQGGDTQYF. The CDR3 DNA reads TGTGCCTGGAGTCTGGGACAGGGAGGAGATACGCAGTATTTT.

The sample holds many counts of this clonotype. V usage is TRBV30 and J usage is TRBJ2-2; weak D call: TRBD1 (5 bases). V was clipped by 4 bases and J by 1 base, with 7 bases between them. This CDR3 has 13 residues. Germline V lookup: CDR1 GTSNPN, CDR2 SVGIG (reference sequence). This CDR3 is CAWTGWNTGELFF. The CDR3, as DNA: TGTGCCTGGACAGGGTGGAACACCGGGGAGCTGTTTTTT.

The chain is built from TRBV19 and TRBJ2-5, with D possibly TRBD2 on 5 matching bases. The CDR3 covers 13 residues. V was trimmed by 4 bases and J by 3 bases, leaving 9 bases between them. Germline assignment: CDR1 LNHDA and CDR2 SQIVND (reference sequence). CDR3 amino acids: CASSKTREETQYF. The CDR3 DNA reads TGTGCCAGTAGTAAGACGAGGGAAGAGACCCAGTACTTC.

In its sample, this clonotype was seen a few times. Written as DNA, the CDR3 is TGCAGCGGCACGACGGGGTACTTTAGCACAGATACGCAGTATTTT. Amino acid sequence: CSGTTGYFSTDTQYF. V usage is TRBV29-1 and J usage is TRBJ2-3; tentative D call: TRBD2 (5 bases). The ends were cut back, 7 bases at V and 0 bases at J, with 17 bases in the middle. The germline V gene encodes CDR1 SQVTM and CDR2 ANQGSEA. CDR3 size: 15 residues.

This clonotype was counted between two and nine times. The chain employs TRBV6-1 and TRBJ1-5; weak D call: TRBD1 (5 bases). CDR1 and CDR2 (germline): MNHNS, SASEGT. V lost 3 bases and J lost 5, with 14 bases in between. This CDR3 contains 15 residues. CDR3 coding DNA: TGTGCCAGCAGTGACCCCCGGGACGCTCATCAGCCCCAGCATTTT. Translated: CASSDPRDAHQPQHF.

This clonotype was seen only a few times. The chain links TRBV6-1 to TRBJ2-6; 7 nucleotides line up with TRBD1. Trimming took 5 bases from V and 0 from J; bases not matched to a gene: 4. The CDR3 length is 16 residues. Germline V gene data show CDR1 as MNHNS and CDR2 as SASEGT. The chain's CDR3 is CASSFEGASGANVLTF. In DNA form, the CDR3 reads TGTGCCAGCAGTTTTGAGGGGGCCTCTGGGGCCAACGTCCTGACTTTC.